Presented here are 14 T cell receptor beta chains from one specimen sequenced in a study of Tregs in tolerant kidney transplant recipients. The data were produced by immunoSEQ multiplex PCR, yet TCRdb's version contains in-frame clones alone and is incomplete. There are about 48,000 clones in the sample, with around 0.8% held by the top ten. Sequenced here: CD4+ T cells from blood, sampled before the transplant. The receptors come from a human donor who received a combined kidney and bone marrow transplant.

About this clone itself: Sequencing ends 3 residues short of the CDR3 end; the germline J gene provides the rest. V is TRBV29-1 and J is TRBJ2-2; a possible D gene is TRBD2 (6 bases). The CDR3 sequence is 14 residues long. CDR1 and CDR2 from the germline V gene are SQVTM and ANQGSEA. The V gene lost 5 bases and the J gene lost 5 bases, with 15 bases spanning the gap. The CDR3 spells CSVTVQEGTGELFF. The DNA read from the CDR3 is TGCAGCGTTACGGTACAGGAGGGTACCGGGGAG.

As for this clone: Sequencing ends 3 residues short of the CDR3 end; the germline J gene provides the rest. V gene TRBV20-1 combines with J gene TRBJ2-3; TRBD2 matches at 9 bases. The germline CDR1 and CDR2 sequences are DFQATT and SNEGSKA (reference sequence). The CDR3 has 15 amino acids. Unmatched junction bases numbered 11, after V lost 5 bases and J lost 5 bases. CDR3 sequence reads: CSAPQAGAGGDTQYF. The CDR3 bases that were read are TGCAGTGCTCCTCAAGCGGGAGCGGGGGGAGATACG.

On this clone: The CDR3 end falls 3 residues outside the read, so it is completed with the germline J gene. This rearrangement joins TRBV7-2 to TRBJ2-1; 7 bases are shared with TRBD1. The CDR3 has 15 residues. The V and J ends lost 4 bases and 9 bases, in that order; junction bases with no gene match: 12. Looked up from germline, CDR1 is SGHTA and CDR2 is FQGNSA. CDR3: CASSSGTAVSGEQFF. CDR3 DNA (partial): TGTGCCAGCAGCTCCGGGACAGCCGTGTCGGGTGAG.

On this clone itself: Read data end 3 residues before the CDR3 end; the end is taken from the germline J gene. The rearrangement joins TRBV29-1 to TRBJ2-3; D is possibly TRBD1 (6 bases). Deletions cut 2 bases from V and 1 base from J, with 13 bases between. Germline V CDR1 and CDR2: SQVTM, ANQGSEA. The CDR3 consists of 15 residues. The covered CDR3 bases are TGCAGCGTTGAATTAGGCAGGGGAGGCACAGATACG. It translates to CSVELGRGGTDT. The entire CDR3 protein is CSVELGRGGTDTQYF.

About this clone itself: Read sequence stops 3 residues before the CDR3 end, and the germline J gene provides the missing end. The gene calls are TRBV7-2 and TRBJ1-3, with 9 bases matching TRBD1. V lost 5 bases, J lost 7 bases, and 6 bases stayed unmatched. Germline assignment: CDR1 SGHTA and CDR2 FQGNSA. This CDR3 spans 14 amino acids. The CDR3 bases that were read are TGTGCCAGCAGCCCCGGACAGGGGCGGAACACC. Encoded protein: CASSPGQGRNT. Given in full, the CDR3 is CASSPGQGRNTIYF. The complete variable domain, with remaining parts taken from reference TRBV7-2 and TRBJ1-3, reads GAGVSQSPSNKVTEKGKDVELRCDPISGHTALYWYRQSLGQGLEFLIYFQGNSAPDKSGLPSDRFSAERTGGSVSTLTIQRTQQEDSAVYLCASSPGQGRNTIYFGEGSWLTVV.

In the case of this clone: Read sequence stops 3 residues before the CDR3 end, and the germline J gene provides the missing end. The V and J genes are TRBV19 and TRBJ2-7, with 9 bases identical to TRBD2. V lost 8 bases to trimming and J lost 3 bases; unmatched junction nucleotides: 11. Germline CDR1 LNHDA, CDR2 SQIVND (reference sequence). CDR3 length equals 15 residues. Incomplete CDR3 DNA: TGTGCCAGTCGTGGGATGACTAGCGGAAACTACGAG. Amino acid sequence: CASRGMTSGNYE. The full CDR3 protein reads CASRGMTSGNYEQYF. Full variable domain (outside the CDR3, taken from reference TRBV19 and TRBJ2-7): DGGITQSPKYLFRKEGQNVTLSCEQNLNHDAMYWYRQDPGQGLRLIYYSQIVNDFQKGDIAEGYSVSREKKESFPLTVTSAQKNPTAFYLCASRGMTSGNYEQYFGPGTRLTVT.

In regard to this clone: The CDR3 end lies 3 residues beyond the end of the read and is filled in from the germline J gene. The chain employs TRBV19 and TRBJ2-2, with D perhaps TRBD1 (6 bases). The CDR3 loop spans 14 amino acids. Germline values: CDR1 LNHDA, CDR2 SQIVND (reference sequence). V was shortened by 6 bases and J by 3 bases, with 11 bases between the two germline ends. CDR3: CASSPGHYTGELFF. CDR3 DNA (partial): TGTGCCAGTAGCCCGGGACACTACACCGGGGAG.

About this clone itself: The CDR3 end lies 3 residues beyond the end of the read and is filled in from the germline J gene. The rearrangement uses TRBV5-1 and TRBJ1-4; 7 bases align to TRBD1. The trim removed 3 bases at V and 8 bases at J, leaving 10 bases unmatched. The CDR3 extends over 15 amino acids. Germline CDR1 SGHRS, CDR2 YFSETQ. The CDR3 DNA, read in part, is TGCGCCAGCAGCTACTACAGGGGACCAGACGAAAAA. It specifies CASSYYRGPDEK. The complete CDR3 protein is CASSYYRGPDEKLFF.

Note on this clone: The sequenced fragment ends 3 residues before the CDR3 boundary, so the rest is inferred from the germline J gene. The chain employs TRBV7-3 and TRBJ2-1, with TRBD1 identical over 9 bases. CDR1 is SGHTA, CDR2 FQGTGA, per germline. The junction had 7 bases not matched to a gene; V was cut back by 3 bases and J by 7 bases. The length of the CDR3 is 15 residues. CDR3 sequence: CASSLTGGPENEQFF. Partial CDR3 DNA: TGTGCCAGCAGCTTGACAGGGGGTCCGGAGAATGAG.

In regard to this clone: The read ends 3 residues before the CDR3 terminus; that terminus is restored from the germline J gene. The V call is TRBV20-1, the J call TRBJ1-2; possible D gene TRBD1, 5 bases. In germline, CDR1 is DFQATT, CDR2 SNEGSKA (reference sequence). CDR3 size: 15 residues. The part of the CDR3 DNA that was read is TGCAGTGCTAGAGTAAGTGGAGCAGCGGGGCAAGGC. Encoded protein: CSARVSGAAGQG. From start to end, the CDR3 is CSARVSGAAGQGYTF.

On this clone: The read ends 3 residues shy of where the CDR3 ends; the end is completed using the germline J gene. The V gene is TRBV7-2, the J gene TRBJ2-7, with TRBD2 matching over 7 bases. The V gene's germline CDR1 is SGHTA and CDR2 FQGNSA. V shed 2 bases, J shed 0 bases, and the junction held 4 bases outside the gene matches. This CDR3 is built from 15 residues. The CDR3 here is CASSLSGTISYEQYF. Partial CDR3 DNA: TGTGCCAGCAGCTTATCCGGGACTATCTCCTACGAG.

A remark on this clone: The read ends 3 residues early relative to the CDR3; the germline J gene fills the gap. The J gene is TRBJ2-3, the V gene TRBV20-1, with a possible D match to TRBD1 (5 bases). The CDR3 spans 15 residues. The V end lost 0 bases, the J end lost 2 bases, and 12 bases lay between the germline ends. Germline V lookup: CDR1 DFQATT, CDR2 SNEGSKA (reference sequence). Here the CDR3 reads CSARERDRPTDTQYF. The sequenced CDR3 bases are TGCAGTGCTAGAGAACGCGACAGACCCACAGATACG.

Comments on this clone: The sequenced fragment ends 3 residues before the CDR3 boundary, so the rest is inferred from the germline J gene. This chain links TRBV7-2 with TRBJ2-1; 11 nucleotides agree with TRBD2. Trimming cost V 7 bases and J 4 bases; bases outside gene matches: 6. The germline CDR1 and CDR2 sequences are SGHTA and FQGNSA. The CDR3 sequence is 15 residues long. The part of the CDR3 DNA that was read is TGTGCCAGCAAAGCGGCTAGCGGGAGGTACAATGAG. Its protein product is CASKAASGRYNE. The complete CDR3 protein is CASKAASGRYNEQFF.

Regarding this clone: From the germline J gene comes the end of the CDR3, since the read stops 3 residues before it. The V gene is TRBV5-1, the J gene TRBJ2-6; 8 nucleotides match TRBD2. CDR3 length: 19 amino acids. With V trimmed by 5 bases and J by 0 bases, 13 bases remained unmatched. Germline CDR1 SGHRS, CDR2 YFSETQ. The CDR3 protein is CASRGLVGGPDSGANVLTF. CDR3 DNA, as far as it was read: TGCGCCAGCAGGGGACTAGTGGGAGGGCCCGACTCTGGGGCCAACGTC.